This T cell receptor (beta chain) came from a study of cytomegalovirus exposure and HLA in healthy donors. The study's findings and limits: Later, an analysis showed that TCR beta chains associated with HLA were more clonally expanded than others that were equally common. Most CMV-associated TCR beta chains were later found to appear HLA-restricted. Presence/absence analyses took donor sequencing depth as roughly uniform.

Researchers ran the PCR with 60 Vbeta and 13 Jbeta primers. TCRdb's copy holds only in-frame clones and misses some; the assay was immunoSEQ multiplex PCR. Of under 200,000 clones listed, about four fifths were seen once; the top ten hold 1%. Germline CDR1 and CDR2: SGHTA and FQGTGA. J was trimmed by 8 bases and V by 5 bases; bases with no gene match: 8. This CDR3 region has 15 residues. In regard to this clone: Its cognate antigen is unknown.

The TCR comes from a woman between 45 and 65 years old in good health and CMV-seropositive. The genes are TRBV7-3 and TRBJ1-6; 8 positions match TRBD1. Sequencing used PBMCs. The CDR3 bases are TGTGCCAGCAGCGCGCCAGAGACAGGGGATTCACCCCTCCACTTT. Protein product: CASSAPETGDSPLHF.